This TCR beta chain was recorded in a study of somatic mutations in cytotoxic T cells in rheumatoid arthritis. This CDR3 has 16 residues. The germline V gene has CDR1 MNHNY and CDR2 SVGAGI (reference sequence). V was cut by 6 bases and J by 0 bases, with 16 bases left in between. Data came from immunoSEQ multiplex PCR; TCRdb stores just in-frame clones and leaves some out. This sample has roughly 16,000 clones, with 77% found just once. The sample was CD8+ T cells sorted from blood. The chain recombines TRBV6-6 with TRBJ2-3; D is unresolved. The origin of this receptor is an adult with rheumatoid arthritis. CDR3 coding DNA: TGTGCCAGCAGCCCTCTCCGGCAGTCGAGCACAGATACGCAGTATTTT. Residues: CASSPLRQSSTDTQYF.